Below, 25 T cell receptor beta chains from the same sample are listed, as sequenced in a study of shared clonotypes between healthy human individuals. Naive CD8 cells were CD45RO-negative, positively selected for CCR7, excluding terminally differentiated effector memory CD45RA+ cells. The table came from immunoSEQ multiplex PCR; TCRdb's copy has only in-frame clones and leaves some out. The sample has approximately 1.9 million clones, 90% to 95% seen once. Sequenced: naive CD8+ T cells from PBMCs. The receptors shown here come from a man aged 18-30 years in good health. Some clones in this sample may be carry-over from other donors' samples.

V and J are TRBV4-1 and TRBJ2-7; D gene unclear. Germline-derived CDR1 and CDR2 are MGHRA and YSYEKL. Trimming took 0 bases from V and 2 from J, leaving 14 bases between them. The CDR3 has 16 residues. The CDR3 bases are TGCGCCAGCAGCCAAGATCAGCCGGGCACGACCTACGAGCAGTACTTC. It translates to CASSQDQPGTTYEQYF.

The V call is TRBV7-8, the J call TRBJ2-7; TRBD2 matches at 11 bases. Trimming took 5 bases from V and 2 from J; bases not matched to a gene: 11. The CDR3 contains 17 residues. Germline-derived CDR1 and CDR2 are SGHVS and FQNEAQ. CDR3 protein: CASSRGLAGRVPYEQYF. Written as DNA, the CDR3 is TGTGCCAGCAGCCGAGGACTAGCGGGCCGGGTTCCCTACGAGCAGTACTTC.

CDR3: CASSGGQGRSTEAFF. The CDR3 coding sequence is TGCGCCAGCAGCGGGGGACAGGGGAGGAGCACTGAAGCTTTCTTT. The gene calls are TRBV5-1 and TRBJ1-1; 10 bases match TRBD1. The CDR3 totals 15 residues. CDR1 is SGHRS and CDR2 is YFSETQ in the germline V gene. V lost 4 bases, J lost 4 bases, and 7 bases stayed unmatched. The whole variable domain, remainder taken from reference TRBV5-1 and TRBJ1-1, is KAGVTQTPRYLIKTRGQQVTLSCSPISGHRSVSWYQQTPGQGLQFLFEYFSETQRNKGNFPGRFSGRQFSNSRSEMNVSTLELGDSALYLCASSGGQGRSTEAFFGQGTRLTVV.

Comments on this clone: The sample carries other DNA sequences with the same CDR3. This rearrangement joins TRBV6-5 to TRBJ1-1; D is possibly TRBD1 (5 bases). This CDR3 region has 14 residues. The V and J ends lost 0 bases and 3 bases respectively, with 8 bases between them. In germline, CDR1 is MNHEY, CDR2 SVGAGI. The CDR3 loop reads CASSYSGGYTEAFF. DNA of the CDR3: TGTGCCAGCAGTTACTCGGGGGGTTACACTGAAGCTTTCTTT.

The rearrangement uses TRBV28 and TRBJ2-7; unclear D gene. From germline, CDR1 is MDHEN and CDR2 SYDVKM. V was trimmed by 1 base and J by 6 bases, leaving 10 bases between them. This CDR3 has 13 amino acids. CDR3 loop: CASSLLASPEQYF. CDR3 DNA sequence: TGTGCCAGCAGTTTATTAGCCTCCCCCGAGCAGTACTTC.

The table lists this clone with many counts. In the same sample, other DNA sequences code for this CDR3. The chain links TRBV5-4 to TRBJ2-7; no reliable D call. CDR1 SGHNT and CDR2 YYREEE come from the germline V gene (reference sequence). The V end lost 0 bases, the J end lost 6 bases, and 10 bases lay between the germline ends. The CDR3 runs 13 residues. The CDR3 reads CASSLEPGSEQYF. The CDR3 DNA follows: TGTGCCAGCAGCTTGGAACCAGGCAGCGAGCAGTACTTC.

The rearrangement joins TRBV5-1 to TRBJ2-1; 8 nucleotides align to TRBD2. V shed 2 bases, J shed 4 bases, and the junction held 2 bases outside the gene matches. The CDR3 sequence is 14 residues long. The V gene's germline CDR1 is SGHRS and CDR2 YFSETQ. CDR3 nucleotide sequence: TGCGCCAGCAGCTTCGAGCGGGAGTACAATGAGCAGTTCTTC. Translated, it gives CASSFEREYNEQFF.

The chain carries TRBV2 and TRBJ1-5; maybe TRBD1 (6 bases). CDR1 and CDR2 (germline): SNHLY, FYNNEI. The germline V and J ends were trimmed by 3 bases and 9 bases, with 15 bases remaining between them. The CDR3 has 14 amino acids. CDR3: CASSEGAGVLPQHF. CDR3 nucleotides: TGTGCCAGCAGTGAGGGGGCCGGCGTTCTGCCCCAGCATTTT.

A single count supports this clone. This chain connects TRBV7-6 to TRBJ2-6; D is unresolved. Trimming cost V 1 base and J 0 bases, with 7 bases left between them. In germline, CDR1 is SGHVS, CDR2 FNYEAQ. This CDR3 has 16 residues. CDR3 sequence: CASSLEPISGANVLTF. As DNA, the CDR3 is TGTGCCAGCAGCTTAGAACCCATCTCTGGGGCCAACGTCCTGACTTTC.

V gene TRBV7-9 combines with J gene TRBJ2-1; 10 bases line up with TRBD2. The CDR3 contains 15 residues. Looked up from germline, CDR1 is SEHNR and CDR2 is FQNEAQ (reference sequence). The V gene end was trimmed by 4 bases and the J gene end by 8 bases; junction bases not matched to a gene: 8. The CDR3 loop reads CASSSASGSRHEQFF. The CDR3, as DNA: TGTGCCAGCAGCTCCGCTAGCGGGAGTCGCCATGAGCAGTTCTTC.

CDR3 sequence: CASSLVGSGRGAEQFF. Written as DNA, the CDR3 is TGTGCCAGCAGCTTAGTCGGCAGCGGGAGGGGGGCTGAGCAGTTCTTC. This chain links TRBV11-2 with TRBJ2-1; 10 bases are a match to TRBD2. CDR3 length: 16 amino acids. The V gene end was trimmed by 1 base and the J gene end by 9 bases; junction bases not matched to a gene: 9. From germline, CDR1 is SGHAT and CDR2 FQNNGV.

J is TRBJ2-7 and V is TRBV5-1, with 11 bases lining up with TRBD2. Germline V lookup: CDR1 SGHRS, CDR2 YFSETQ. The CDR3 runs 16 residues. J gave up 5 bases and V 1 base, and 8 bases lay outside the gene matches. CDR3 region: CASSLTLAGGLDEQYF. The CDR3 bases are TGCGCCAGCAGCTTGACGCTAGCGGGAGGCCTTGACGAGCAGTACTTC.

The chain carries TRBV13 and TRBJ1-1, with 9 positions matching TRBD1. This CDR3 region has 15 residues. CDR1 and CDR2 from the germline V gene are PRHDT and FYEKMQ (reference sequence). The trim removed 5 bases at V and 4 bases at J, leaving 8 bases unmatched. CDR3 nucleotide sequence: TGTGCCAGCAGCATACCGACAGGGGGTGGCACTGAAGCTTTCTTT. Amino acid sequence: CASSIPTGGGTEAFF.

This rearrangement joins TRBV13 to TRBJ2-5, with 7 bases aligning to TRBD1. The junction had 3 bases not matched to a gene; V was cut back by 5 bases and J by 3 bases. In germline, CDR1 is PRHDT, CDR2 FYEKMQ (reference sequence). The CDR3 covers 13 residues. This chain's CDR3 is CASSAGTEETQYF. CDR3 in DNA: TGTGCCAGCAGCGCTGGGACAGAAGAGACCCAGTACTTC.

The chain links TRBV27 to TRBJ2-1; TRBD2 matches at 10 bases. This CDR3 is built from 16 residues. Germline trimming cut 6 bases from V and 0 bases from J; bases unmatched to any gene: 5. Germline CDR1 reads MNHEY; CDR2 reads SMNVEV (reference sequence). This CDR3 reads CASRVAGGSSYNEQFF. The CDR3 nucleotides read TGTGCCAGCAGGGTAGCGGGAGGAAGCTCCTACAATGAGCAGTTCTTC.

V is TRBV9 and J is TRBJ2-7; 7 bases line up with TRBD2. The V segment lost 4 bases and the J segment 3 bases; nucleotides outside the gene matches: 13. The germline V gene encodes CDR1 SGDLS and CDR2 YYNGEE. There are 16 residues in the CDR3. The CDR3 nucleotides read TGTGCCAGCAGCCCCCGAGTAGCGGGCGACCTCTACGAGCAGTACTTC. Its protein product is CASSPRVAGDLYEQYF.

This chain connects TRBV4-1 to TRBJ2-3; TRBD2 matches at 9 bases. The V gene's germline CDR1 is MGHRA and CDR2 YSYEKL. This CDR3 is 19 amino acids long. V was pared by 2 bases and J by 2 bases, with 14 bases of the junction left unmatched. The CDR3 sequence: CASSQFSSGGRASTDTQYF. Here the CDR3 DNA reads TGCGCCAGCAGCCAATTTTCATCTGGCGGGAGGGCCTCCACAGATACGCAGTATTTT.

This sequence joins TRBV6-1 and TRBJ2-2; the match to TRBD1 covers 10 bases. V shed 3 bases and J 5 bases; nucleotides not matched to a gene: 3. The CDR3 consists of 15 residues. Germline values: CDR1 MNHNS, CDR2 SASEGT. The CDR3 protein is CASSEDRGFTGELFF. In DNA form, the CDR3 reads TGTGCCAGCAGTGAGGACAGGGGGTTTACCGGGGAGCTGTTTTTT.

The chain has TRBV6-5 and TRBJ1-5, with D possibly being TRBD1 (6 bases). Looked up from germline, CDR1 is MNHEY and CDR2 is SVGAGI. The CDR3 is 14 amino acids. V was shortened by 3 bases and J by 6 bases, with 12 bases between the two germline ends. CDR3 in amino acids: CASSYELGAQPQHF. CDR3 DNA: TGTGCCAGCAGTTATGAATTGGGGGCTCAGCCCCAGCATTTT.

This chain uses TRBV5-4 with TRBJ2-7; 10 bases match TRBD1. CDR3 length: 15 residues. V gave up 2 bases and J gave up 3 bases; unmatched junction bases: 5. Germline loops: CDR1 SGHNT, CDR2 YYREEE (reference sequence). The CDR3 protein is CASSFRTGGNYEQYF. The CDR3 bases are TGTGCCAGCAGCTTTCGGACAGGGGGGAACTACGAGCAGTACTTC.

The V and J genes are TRBV11-1 and TRBJ1-4; 7 bases fit TRBD1. V was clipped by 3 bases and J by 5 bases; unmatched bases: 12. Germline V gene sequence: CDR1 SGHAT, CDR2 FQDESV (reference sequence). CDR3 length equals 17 residues. This CDR3 is CASSFRTGRLGNEKLFF. In nucleotides, the CDR3 is TGTGCCAGCAGCTTTAGGACAGGCCGACTCGGCAATGAAAAACTGTTTTTT.

The chain recombines TRBV4-1 with TRBJ1-1; D is perhaps TRBD1 (6 bases). With 6 bases removed from V and 1 base from J, the gap between germline ends came to 12 bases. The CDR3 runs 14 residues. The V gene's germline CDR1 is MGHRA and CDR2 YSYEKL. The CDR3 DNA is TGCGCCAGCAGAACAACAGGGTGGAACACTGAAGCTTTCTTT. Its protein is CASRTTGWNTEAFF.

Points on this clone: This same CDR3 is encoded by further DNA sequences in the sample. This sequence joins TRBV6-5 and TRBJ2-7; 7 nucleotides match TRBD2. Per the germline V gene, CDR1 is MNHEY and CDR2 is SVGAGI. J was trimmed by 3 bases and V by 3 bases; bases with no gene match: 2. This CDR3 contains 13 residues. The DNA for the CDR3 is TGTGCCAGCAGTTATGCTAGCGGCTACGAGCAGTACTTC. This codes for CASSYASGYEQYF.

This sequence joins TRBV27 and TRBJ2-1; D not certain. CDR3 length: 14 amino acids. Trimming pared 2 bases from V and 3 bases from J, leaving 8 bases between. The germline CDR1 and CDR2 sequences are MNHEY and SMNVEV (reference sequence). CDR3 coding DNA: TGTGCCAGCAGTTTAGTAGGGTTCTACAATGAGCAGTTCTTC. Protein: CASSLVGFYNEQFF.

The chain uses TRBV7-9 and TRBJ2-4; D gene ambiguous. The CDR3 totals 15 residues. V lost 4 bases, J lost 5 bases, and 15 bases lay in between. CDR1 and CDR2 (germline): SEHNR, FQNEAQ (reference sequence). The chain's CDR3 is CASSWRLEPENIQYF. The CDR3 DNA follows: TGTGCCAGCAGCTGGCGGTTGGAGCCCGAAAACATTCAGTACTTC. Full variable domain (remainder filled in from reference TRBV7-9 and TRBJ2-4): DTGVSQNPRHKITKRGQNVTFRCDPISEHNRLYWYRQTLGQGPEFLTYFQNEAQLEKSRLLSDRFSAERPKGSFSTLEIQRTEQGDSAMYLCASSWRLEPENIQYFGAGTRLSVL.